The clone carrying this T cell receptor (beta chain) was seen more than once but under ten times. These data belong to a study of blood T cell repertoires in COVID-19. Study details: Donors in the United States, Italy and Spain gave samples during acute or convalescent COVID-19. Sources were T cells, B-cell-depleted T cells, or PBMCs; the material itself was cDNA or gDNA.

V lost 3 bases and J lost 5; bases outside the gene matches: 1. The CDR3 consists of 14 residues. The germline V gene encodes CDR1 MGHRA and CDR2 YSYEKL. Authors' analysis steps: Amplifying reference gene primers gave estimates of nucleated cell counts. The repertoire was sequenced with immunoSEQ multiplex PCR; TCRdb's copy has only in-frame clones and lacks some. V, J and clone size derive from that table, while D and trimming were established from the DNA sequence. Counted here are 99,000 or so clones, roughly 89% occurring once; the ten biggest clones make up more than 4.5%. The rearrangement uses TRBV4-1 and TRBJ1-5; TRBD1 matches 10 bases. Sequenced material: peripheral blood. This receptor was obtained from a human donor in a cohort sampled during active COVID-19. As DNA, the CDR3 is TGCGCCAGCAGCCAGGGACAGGGGTATCAGCCCCAGCATTTT. This codes for CASSQGQGYQPQHF.